Listed here are 8 T cell receptor beta chains from one sample, sequenced in a study of blood T cell repertoires in COVID-19. TCRdb keeps only in-frame clones here, not all; method: immunoSEQ multiplex PCR. The sample records about 190,000 clones, 89% being singletons. The sample comprised peripheral blood. These receptors all stem from a man between 40 and 49 years old with acute or convalescent COVID-19.

This clone was seen a single time. V is TRBV30 and J is TRBJ2-7; 11 bases map to TRBD2. The V and J ends lost 2 bases and 4 bases, in that order; junction bases with no gene match: 13. The CDR3 covers 17 residues. Germline assignment: CDR1 GTSNPN and CDR2 SVGIG (reference sequence). CDR3 residues: CAWSPPLRLAGWYEQYF. For the CDR3, the DNA is TGTGCCTGGAGTCCCCCCCTCCGACTAGCGGGGTGGTACGAGCAGTACTTC.

The chain combines TRBV5-4 with TRBJ2-5, with TRBD1 matching 8 bases. The germline V gene encodes CDR1 SGHNT and CDR2 YYREEE (reference sequence). The ends lost 4 bases at V and 4 bases at J; junction bases unmatched: 9. The CDR3 runs 15 residues. The CDR3 loop is CASSRGGQGGETQYF. As DNA, the CDR3 is TGTGCCAGCAGCCGCGGTGGACAGGGAGGAGAGACCCAGTACTTC.

This chain joins TRBV24-1 and TRBJ2-7, with D perhaps TRBD1 (6 bases). Trimming took 2 bases from V and 5 from J, leaving 9 bases between them. Germline-derived CDR1 and CDR2 are KGHDR and SFDVKD. CDR3 size: 13 residues. CDR3 sequence reads: CATSDSGTNEQYF. The DNA of the CDR3 is TGTGCCACCAGTGATTCCGGGACAAACGAGCAGTACTTC.

The V call is TRBV11-2, the J call TRBJ2-4; 7 bases are shared with TRBD1. The germline V gene has CDR1 SGHAT and CDR2 FQNNGV. V lost 6 bases to trimming and J lost 6 bases; unmatched junction nucleotides: 11. The CDR3 spans 15 residues. CDR3 residues: CASSPLRGRRNIQYF. Here the CDR3 DNA reads TGTGCCAGCAGTCCTCTAAGGGGGCGTCGAAACATTCAGTACTTC.

The V and J genes are TRBV29-1 and TRBJ1-2; a possible D gene is TRBD1 (6 bases). Germline assignment: CDR1 SQVTM and CDR2 ANQGSEA. V was trimmed by 1 base and J by 2 bases, leaving 14 bases between them. The CDR3 is 15 residues long. In DNA form, the CDR3 reads TGCAGCGTTGAAGGGGGGCAACTCTTGAACTATGGCTACACCTTC. It encodes CSVEGGQLLNYGYTF.

The V gene is TRBV7-2, the J gene TRBJ1-2; 8 bases line up with TRBD1. Germline CDR1 reads SGHTA; CDR2 reads FQGNSA. J was trimmed by 6 bases and V by 3 bases; bases with no gene match: 3. The CDR3 contains 13 residues. The DNA for the CDR3 is TGTGCCAGCAGCTTCCGACAGGGGCATGGCTACACCTTC. Its translation: CASSFRQGHGYTF.

The chain employs TRBV2 and TRBJ2-7; the match to TRBD2 covers 8 bases. J gave up 0 bases and V 11 bases, and 6 bases lay outside the gene matches. The germline gives CDR1 SNHLY, CDR2 FYNNEI. This CDR3 has 13 residues. This CDR3 reads CAWISGASYEQYF. The DNA for the CDR3 is TGTGCCTGGATTAGCGGGGCCTCCTACGAGCAGTACTTC.

The genes are TRBV9 and TRBJ1-1; 9 bases are a match to TRBD1. The CDR3 is made up of 16 amino acids. From germline, CDR1 is SGDLS and CDR2 YYNGEE. Unmatched junction bases numbered 11, after V lost 3 bases and J lost 5 bases. The CDR3 protein is CASSAALQGAGTEAFF. The CDR3 DNA reads as TGTGCCAGCAGCGCCGCTTTACAGGGGGCGGGTACTGAAGCTTTCTTT.